This record covers a single T cell receptor beta chain. This entry comes from a study of T cell responses to AZD1222 COVID-19 vaccine. Data came from immunoSEQ multiplex PCR; TCRdb stores just in-frame clones and leaves some out. The sample has more than 95,000 clones, more than 85% seen once. Material: peripheral blood, obtained on day 0 of AZD1222 vaccination. The origin of this receptor is an adult in good health.

CDR3 coding DNA: TGTGCCAGTAGTATGGAGGACGCAACTAATGAAAAACTGTTTTTT. Its protein is CASSMEDATNEKLFF. The chain is built from TRBV19 and TRBJ1-4; no clear D. V was trimmed by 3 bases and J by 0 bases, leaving 8 bases between them. Germline loops: CDR1 LNHDA, CDR2 SQIVND (reference sequence). CDR3 length: 15 amino acids.